These T cell receptor beta chains were read from a single sample in a study of response to subunit inactivated influenza vaccine. TCRdb reprocessed the RT-PCR reads with MiXCR, giving one entry per CDR3 protein. The sample has around 530,000 distinct CDR3 sequences, 16% seen once. The material sequenced was CD4+ T cells sorted from PBMCs, taken less than 30 months after vaccination. These receptors were obtained from a man in his fifties or sixties who received an inactivated influenza vaccine. Both conserved end residues are trimmed from each CDR3.

V: TRBV29-1; J: TRBJ2-7; CDR3: SVYSGYEQY
V: TRBV3-1; J: TRBJ2-1; CDR3: ASSLQRQGYSYNEQF
V: TRBV19; J: TRBJ1-5; CDR3: ASSTRTGGQPQH
V: TRBV20-1; J: TRBJ2-5; CDR3: SARDNQQGRLETQY
V: TRBV12-3/TRBV12-4; J: TRBJ2-4; CDR3: ASSLGSLKNIQY
V: TRBV12-3/TRBV12-4; J: TRBJ1-3; CDR3: ASSPQDPSSGNTIY
V: TRBV18; J: TRBJ2-2; CDR3: ASSPSGLASTGELF
V: TRBV19; J: TRBJ1-5; CDR3: ATSPRGPLDNQPQH
V: TRBV28; J: TRBJ1-2; CDR3: ASSSLRQGYT
V: TRBV6-6; J: TRBJ2-7; CDR3: ASSLTGSEQY
V: TRBV9; J: TRBJ1-6; CDR3: ASSPPSADSPLH
V: TRBV10-3; J: TRBJ2-2; CDR3: AISESQAGELF
V: TRBV20-1; J: TRBJ1-1; CDR3: SATDRGTEAF
V: TRBV20-1; J: TRBJ2-1; CDR3: SAPGLAGVHEQF
V: TRBV3-1; J: TRBJ1-5; CDR3: ASSRKGQGLRYQPQH
V: TRBV10-1; J: TRBJ2-2; CDR3: ASSDRGGRNTGELF
V: TRBV18; J: TRBJ2-6; CDR3: ASSPRRPGQGVSGANVLT
V: TRBV18; J: TRBJ2-5; CDR3: ASSGLQETQY
V: TRBV20-1; J: TRBJ2-2; CDR3: SAKRLAGGNFGGELF
V: TRBV15; J: TRBJ2-2; CDR3: ATSRPDRGGTGELF
V: TRBV5-1; J: TRBJ2-7; CDR3: ASSFSGSFSYEQY
V: TRBV4-2; J: TRBJ1-5; CDR3: ASSQAGDNRPQH
V: TRBV3-1; J: TRBJ1-2; CDR3: ASSQEWTDYYGYT
V: TRBV10-3; J: TRBJ1-2; CDR3: AISESYGYT
V: TRBV20-1; J: TRBJ1-6; CDR3: SARDLSGQGVRALH
V: TRBV20-1; J: TRBJ2-1; CDR3: SARDGVNNEQF
V: TRBV18; J: TRBJ1-1; CDR3: ASSGRRGDRAF
V: TRBV11-2; J: TRBJ2-5; CDR3: ASSRTSATNIFQETQY
V: TRBV5-1; J: TRBJ2-2; CDR3: ASRAGDTGELF
V: TRBV13; J: TRBJ1-1; CDR3: ASSSRTGMNTEAF
V: TRBV19; J: TRBJ2-7; CDR3: ASSNAGSYEQY
V: TRBV11-2; J: TRBJ2-5; CDR3: ASSLTPGLQETQY
V: TRBV7-2; J: TRBJ2-7; CDR3: ASSLDTSGAYEQY
V: TRBV20-1; J: TRBJ2-2; CDR3: SASGVTGELF
V: TRBV20-1; J: TRBJ2-2; CDR3: SASTEGASNTGELF
V: TRBV24-1; J: TRBJ2-1; CDR3: ATSDATSGRHNEQF
V: TRBV6-2/TRBV6-3; J: TRBJ2-1; CDR3: ASIDGGRSYNEQF
V: TRBV3-1; J: TRBJ1-6; CDR3: ASTPRGQENSPLH
V: TRBV20-1; J: TRBJ2-7; CDR3: SARGQPLAGGRQY
V: TRBV4-2; J: TRBJ2-3; CDR3: ASSQGTSGGLSTDTQY
V: TRBV3-1; J: TRBJ2-3; CDR3: ASSQSGGIRTDTQY
V: TRBV28; J: TRBJ2-7; CDR3: ASSQAGASGGYEQY
V: TRBV10-3; J: TRBJ2-5; CDR3: AIKDGAEETQY
V: TRBV20-1; J: TRBJ2-7; CDR3: SARDVGTGSYEQY
V: TRBV2; J: TRBJ2-7; CDR3: ASRIDEQY
V: TRBV20-1; J: TRBJ2-3; CDR3: SARGGQGSYQDTQY
V: TRBV10-3; J: TRBJ1-1; CDR3: AISAGAEAF
V: TRBV30; J: TRBJ2-3; CDR3: AWSVQTHTQY
V: TRBV5-1; J: TRBJ2-1; CDR3: ASSLEGGFHNEQF
V: TRBV7-8; J: TRBJ2-7; CDR3: ASSLVTGPTYEQY
V: TRBV5-1; J: TRBJ1-1; CDR3: ASSLSPTVPDTEAF
V: TRBV10-3; J: TRBJ2-4; CDR3: AISETTGAKNIQY
V: TRBV12-3/TRBV12-4; J: TRBJ2-7; CDR3: ASKRVGQGYEQY
V: TRBV7-9; J: TRBJ2-5; CDR3: ASSLGSGAETQY
V: TRBV21-1; J: TRBJ2-6; CDR3: ASSKEGLAGISGANVLT
V: TRBV4-1; J: TRBJ2-7; CDR3: ASSQKQGFEQY
V: TRBV12-3/TRBV12-4; J: TRBJ2-7; CDR3: ASARDGVYEQY
V: TRBV5-1; J: TRBJ2-1; CDR3: ASSHRGTSGSNEQF
V: TRBV12-2; J: TRBJ2-7; CDR3: ASRLTDRGEQY